This section outlines one T cell receptor beta chain sequence together with its context. Its antigen is not identified. A read error may produce the germline difference seen at one junction end. The data were obtained in a study of T cells in Graves' hyperthyroidism and ophthalmopathy. Study findings and constraints: Most thyroid clonotypes that were expanded above 0.001 also turned up in blood.

The length of the CDR3 is 14 residues. Germline V gene sequence: CDR1 MNHEY, CDR2 SVGEGT. RNA transcripts were the template for amplifying TCR beta CDR3 regions. HTBI primers were used for first-round RT-PCR of the TCR CDR3. Via MiXCR, TCRdb re-called the multiplex PCR reads, giving one row per CDR3 protein. The data hold hundreds of thousands of distinct CDR3 sequences, with approximately 40% observed a single time. In patients aged 18 to 65, hyperthyroidism was newly diagnosed, with duration under 2 months. Patients with uncontrolled infections, other autoimmune diseases, pregnancy or lactation were excluded.

Sequenced material: blood. The sequence was obtained from a woman between 35 and 50 years old with Graves' hyperthyroidism. The chain uses TRBV6-2 or TRBV6-3 and TRBJ2-7; TRBD2 matches 7 bases. CDR3 nucleotides: TGTGCCAGCCAAGTCGGGGGGAGCTCCTACGAGCGGTACTTC. It specifies CASQVGGSSYERYF.